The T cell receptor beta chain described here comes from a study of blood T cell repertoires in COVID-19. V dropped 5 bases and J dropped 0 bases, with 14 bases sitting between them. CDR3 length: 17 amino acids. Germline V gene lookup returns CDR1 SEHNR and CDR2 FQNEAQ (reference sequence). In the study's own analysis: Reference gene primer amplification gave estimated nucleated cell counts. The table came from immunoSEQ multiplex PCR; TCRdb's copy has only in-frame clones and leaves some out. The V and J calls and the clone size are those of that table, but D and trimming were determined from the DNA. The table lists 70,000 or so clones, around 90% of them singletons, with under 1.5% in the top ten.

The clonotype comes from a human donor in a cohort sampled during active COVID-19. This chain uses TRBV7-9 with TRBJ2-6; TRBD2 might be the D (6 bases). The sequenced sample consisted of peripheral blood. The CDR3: CASSSRGSNSGANVLTF. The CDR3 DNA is TGTGCCAGCAGCAGCCGGGGGTCGAACTCTGGGGCCAACGTCCTGACTTTC.